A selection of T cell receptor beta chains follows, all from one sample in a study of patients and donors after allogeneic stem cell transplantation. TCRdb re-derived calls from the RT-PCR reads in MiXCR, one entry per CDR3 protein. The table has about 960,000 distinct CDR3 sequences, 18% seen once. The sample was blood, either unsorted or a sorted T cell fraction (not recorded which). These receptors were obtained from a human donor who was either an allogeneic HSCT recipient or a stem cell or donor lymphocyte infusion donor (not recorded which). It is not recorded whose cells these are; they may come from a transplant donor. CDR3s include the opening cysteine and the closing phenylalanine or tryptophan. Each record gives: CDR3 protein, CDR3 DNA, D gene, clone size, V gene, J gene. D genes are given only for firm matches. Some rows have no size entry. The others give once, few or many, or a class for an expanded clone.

CDR3 protein: CSGRALPNPYEQYF; CDR3 DNA: TGCAGTGGTAGAGCCCTTCCGAACCCCTACGAGCAGTACTTC; D gene: NA; clone size: many; V gene: TRBV20-1; J gene: TRBJ2-7
CDR3 protein: CASSYPRTEAFF; CDR3 DNA: TGTGCCAGCAGTTATCCGAGAACTGAAGCTTTCTTT; D gene: NA; clone size: NA; V gene: TRBV6-2/TRBV6-3; J gene: TRBJ1-1
CDR3 protein: CASSVGSITNTEAFF; CDR3 DNA: TGTGCCAGCAGCGTAGGGTCAATTACGAACACTGAAGCTTTCTTT; D gene: NA; clone size: few; V gene: TRBV9; J gene: TRBJ1-1
CDR3 protein: CASSQDRGRFNSPLHF; CDR3 DNA: TGCGCCAGCAGCCAAGATCGTGGCAGGTTTAATTCACCCCTCCACTTT; D gene: NA; clone size: NA; V gene: TRBV4-3; J gene: TRBJ1-6
CDR3 protein: CSARGPGEQYF; CDR3 DNA: TGCAGTGCAAGAGGGCCGGGCGAGCAGTACTTC; D gene: NA; clone size: NA; V gene: TRBV20-1; J gene: TRBJ2-7
CDR3 protein: CASSQDWGDLGNTIYF; CDR3 DNA: TGCGCCAGCAGCCAAGATTGGGGGGACCTCGGAAACACCATATATTTT; D gene: NA; clone size: few; V gene: TRBV4-1; J gene: TRBJ1-3
CDR3 protein: CASSQDTGTGTTDTQYF; CDR3 DNA: TGCGCCAGCAGCCAAGATACAGGGACGGGGACTACAGATACGCAGTATTTT; D gene: NA; clone size: many; V gene: TRBV4-3; J gene: TRBJ2-3
CDR3 protein: CASSLFLPRGETQYF; CDR3 DNA: TGTGCCAGCAGTTTATTCCTCCCCAGGGGAGAGACCCAGTACTTC; D gene: NA; clone size: NA; V gene: TRBV12-3/TRBV12-4; J gene: TRBJ2-5
CDR3 protein: CSAPTAYEQYF; CDR3 DNA: TGCAGTGCGCCGACGGCCTACGAGCAGTACTTC; D gene: NA; clone size: NA; V gene: TRBV20-1; J gene: TRBJ2-7
CDR3 protein: CASSLAGRGDWNIQYF; CDR3 DNA: TGTGCCAGCAGTTTAGCGGGCAGGGGAGATTGGAACATTCAGTACTTC; D gene: NA; clone size: once; V gene: TRBV12-3/TRBV12-4; J gene: TRBJ2-4
CDR3 protein: CASSTTARTGATGELFF; CDR3 DNA: TGTGCCAGCAGCACAACAGCTAGGACAGGGGCCACCGGGGAGCTGTTTTTT; D gene: TRBD1; clone size: NA; V gene: TRBV7-3; J gene: TRBJ2-2
CDR3 protein: CASSFGGAGSYEQYF; CDR3 DNA: TGTGCCAGCTCCTTCGGGGGGGCTGGCTCCTACGAGCAGTACTTC; D gene: TRBD2; clone size: NA; V gene: TRBV7-8; J gene: TRBJ2-7
CDR3 protein: CASSAHSDSPLHF; CDR3 DNA: TGCGCCAGCAGCGCCCACTCCGACTCACCCCTCCACTTT; D gene: NA; clone size: NA; V gene: TRBV5-1; J gene: TRBJ1-6